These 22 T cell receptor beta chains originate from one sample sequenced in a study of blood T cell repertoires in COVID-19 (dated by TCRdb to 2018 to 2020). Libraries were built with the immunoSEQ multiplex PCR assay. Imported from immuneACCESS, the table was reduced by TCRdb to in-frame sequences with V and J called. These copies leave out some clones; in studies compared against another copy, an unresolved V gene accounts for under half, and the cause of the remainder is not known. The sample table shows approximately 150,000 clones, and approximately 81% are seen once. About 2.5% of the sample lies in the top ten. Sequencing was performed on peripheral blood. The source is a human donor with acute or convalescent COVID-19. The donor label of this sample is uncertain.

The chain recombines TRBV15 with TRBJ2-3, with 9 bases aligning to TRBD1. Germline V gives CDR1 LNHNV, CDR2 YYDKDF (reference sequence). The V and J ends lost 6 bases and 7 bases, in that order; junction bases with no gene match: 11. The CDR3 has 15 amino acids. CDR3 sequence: CATRGQQGASNTQYF. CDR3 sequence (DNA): TGTGCCACCAGGGGCCAACAGGGGGCGAGCAATACGCAGTATTTT.

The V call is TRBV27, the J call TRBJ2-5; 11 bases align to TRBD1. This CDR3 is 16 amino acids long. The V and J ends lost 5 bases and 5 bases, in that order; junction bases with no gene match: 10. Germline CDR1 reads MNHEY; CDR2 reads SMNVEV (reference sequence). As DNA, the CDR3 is TGTGCCAGCAGTCCCGCGGGGACAGGGGGTTATGAGACCCAGTACTTC. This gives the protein CASSPAGTGGYETQYF.

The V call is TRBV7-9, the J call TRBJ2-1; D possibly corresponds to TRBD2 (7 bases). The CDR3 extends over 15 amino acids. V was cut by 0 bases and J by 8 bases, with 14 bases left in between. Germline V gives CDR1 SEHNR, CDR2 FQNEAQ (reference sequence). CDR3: CASSLAAGASDEQFF. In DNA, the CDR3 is TGTGCCAGCAGCTTAGCGGCGGGGGCCTCCGATGAGCAGTTCTTC.

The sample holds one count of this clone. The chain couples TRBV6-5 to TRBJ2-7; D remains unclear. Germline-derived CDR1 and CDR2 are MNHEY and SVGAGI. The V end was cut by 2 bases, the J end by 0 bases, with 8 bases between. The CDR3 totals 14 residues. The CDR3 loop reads CASSYREVSYEQYF. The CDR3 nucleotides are TGTGCCAGCAGTTACAGAGAGGTCTCCTACGAGCAGTACTTC.

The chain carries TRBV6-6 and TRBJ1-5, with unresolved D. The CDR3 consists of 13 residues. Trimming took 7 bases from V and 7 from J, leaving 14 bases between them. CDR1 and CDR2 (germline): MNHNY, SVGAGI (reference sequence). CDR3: CASISTGGQPQHF. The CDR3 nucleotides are TGTGCCAGCATCTCTACGGGAGGACAGCCCCAGCATTTT.

Here the CDR3 reads CASSPQKQNQETQYF. DNA of the CDR3: TGTGCCAGCTCACCACAAAAACAGAACCAAGAGACCCAGTACTTC. The V call is TRBV18, the J call TRBJ2-5; no reliable D call. Trimming stripped 1 base from V and 0 bases from J, with 9 bases between. The germline V gene has CDR1 KGHSH and CDR2 LQKENI. There are 15 residues in the CDR3.

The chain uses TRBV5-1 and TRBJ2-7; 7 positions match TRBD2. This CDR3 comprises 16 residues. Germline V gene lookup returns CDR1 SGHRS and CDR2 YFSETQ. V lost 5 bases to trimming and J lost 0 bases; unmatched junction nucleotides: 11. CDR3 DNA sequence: TGCGCCAGCAGTAGCAGGCCGGGGGGTAGCTCCTACGAGCAGTACTTC. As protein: CASSSRPGGSSYEQYF.

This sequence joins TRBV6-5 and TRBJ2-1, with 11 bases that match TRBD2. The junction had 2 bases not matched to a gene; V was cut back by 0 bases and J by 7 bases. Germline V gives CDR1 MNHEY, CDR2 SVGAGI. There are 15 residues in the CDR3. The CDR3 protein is CASSYSLAGGNEQFF. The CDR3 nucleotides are TGTGCCAGCAGTTACTCCCTAGCGGGAGGTAATGAGCAGTTCTTC.

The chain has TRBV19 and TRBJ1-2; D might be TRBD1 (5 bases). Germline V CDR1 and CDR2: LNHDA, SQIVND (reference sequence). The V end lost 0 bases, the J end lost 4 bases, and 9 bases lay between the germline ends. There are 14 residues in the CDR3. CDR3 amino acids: CASSIDVTAYGYTF. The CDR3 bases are TGTGCCAGTAGTATAGATGTGACAGCCTATGGCTACACCTTC. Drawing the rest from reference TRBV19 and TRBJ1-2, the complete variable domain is DGGITQSPKYLFRKEGQNVTLSCEQNLNHDAMYWYRQDPGQGLRLIYYSQIVNDFQKGDIAEGYSVSREKKESFPLTVTSAQKNPTAFYLCASSIDVTAYGYTFGSGTRLTVV.

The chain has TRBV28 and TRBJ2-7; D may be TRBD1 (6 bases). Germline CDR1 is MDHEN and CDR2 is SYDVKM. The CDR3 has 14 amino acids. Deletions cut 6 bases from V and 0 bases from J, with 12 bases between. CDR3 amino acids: CASSPTQGSYEQYV. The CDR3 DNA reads TGTGCCAGCAGCCCCACACAGGGCTCCTACGAGCAGTACGTC.

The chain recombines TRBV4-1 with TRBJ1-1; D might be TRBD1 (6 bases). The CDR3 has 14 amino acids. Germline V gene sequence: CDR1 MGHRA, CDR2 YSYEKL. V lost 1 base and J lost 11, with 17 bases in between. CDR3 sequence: CASSQGMGQRGAFF. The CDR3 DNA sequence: TGCGCCAGCAGCCAAGGTATGGGACAAAGAGGGGCTTTCTTT.

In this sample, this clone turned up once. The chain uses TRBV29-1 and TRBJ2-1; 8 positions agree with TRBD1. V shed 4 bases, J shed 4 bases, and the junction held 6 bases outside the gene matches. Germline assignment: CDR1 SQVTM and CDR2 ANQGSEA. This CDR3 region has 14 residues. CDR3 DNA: TGCAGCGTTGGGGGAGACAGGGGTTACAATGAGCAGTTCTTC. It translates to CSVGGDRGYNEQFF.

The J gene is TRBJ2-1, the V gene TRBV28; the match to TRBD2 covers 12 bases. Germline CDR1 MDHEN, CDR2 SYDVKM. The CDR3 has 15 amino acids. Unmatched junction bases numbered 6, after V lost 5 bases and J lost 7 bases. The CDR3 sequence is CASSLAGGPRNEQFF. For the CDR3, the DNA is TGTGCCAGCAGTCTAGCGGGAGGGCCGCGGAATGAGCAGTTCTTC.

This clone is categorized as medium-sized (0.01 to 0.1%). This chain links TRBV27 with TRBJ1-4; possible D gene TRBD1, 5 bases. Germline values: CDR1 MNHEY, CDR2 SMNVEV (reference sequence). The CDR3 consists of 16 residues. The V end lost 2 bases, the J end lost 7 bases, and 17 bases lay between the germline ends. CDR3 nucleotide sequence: TGTGCCAGCAGTTTACAGGGAGGGTTGCGGGGTGAAAAACTGTTTTTT. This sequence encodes CASSLQGGLRGEKLFF.

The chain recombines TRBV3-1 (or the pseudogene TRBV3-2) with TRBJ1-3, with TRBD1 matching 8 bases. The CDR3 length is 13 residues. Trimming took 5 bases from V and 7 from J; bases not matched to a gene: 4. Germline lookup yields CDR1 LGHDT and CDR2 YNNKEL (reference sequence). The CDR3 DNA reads TGTGCCAGCAGCGGACAGGGTCGGAACACCATATATTTT. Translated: CASSGQGRNTIYF.

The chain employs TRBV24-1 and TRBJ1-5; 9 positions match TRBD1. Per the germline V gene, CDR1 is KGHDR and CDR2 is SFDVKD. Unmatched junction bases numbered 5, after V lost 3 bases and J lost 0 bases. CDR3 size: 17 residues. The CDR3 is CATSDTDRGSSNQPQHF. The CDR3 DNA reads TGTGCCACCAGTGATACGGACAGGGGCTCTAGCAATCAGCCCCAGCATTTT.

The CDR3 DNA follows: TGTGCCAGCAGTCCCCGACGGGCGGGGAGCACAGATACGCAGTATTTT. This sequence encodes CASSPRRAGSTDTQYF. The rearrangement links TRBV27 to TRBJ2-3, with D perhaps matching TRBD2 (6 bases). Between the trimmed V and J ends, which lost 5 bases and 0 bases, there was a span of 15 bases. The CDR3 sequence is 16 residues long. Looked up from germline, CDR1 is MNHEY and CDR2 is SMNVEV (reference sequence).

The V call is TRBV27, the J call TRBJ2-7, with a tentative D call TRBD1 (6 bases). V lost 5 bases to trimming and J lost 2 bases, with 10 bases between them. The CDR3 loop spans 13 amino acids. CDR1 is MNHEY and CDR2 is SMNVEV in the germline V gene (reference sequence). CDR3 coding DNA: TGTGCCAGCAGTCCACAGGGCCCCTACGAGCAGTACTTC. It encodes CASSPQGPYEQYF.

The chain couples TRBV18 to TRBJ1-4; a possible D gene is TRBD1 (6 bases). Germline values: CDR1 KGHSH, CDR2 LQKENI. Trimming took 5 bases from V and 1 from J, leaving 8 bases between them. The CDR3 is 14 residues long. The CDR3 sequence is CASSSDRTNEKLFF. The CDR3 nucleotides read TGTGCCAGCTCATCGGACAGAACTAATGAAAAACTGTTTTTT.

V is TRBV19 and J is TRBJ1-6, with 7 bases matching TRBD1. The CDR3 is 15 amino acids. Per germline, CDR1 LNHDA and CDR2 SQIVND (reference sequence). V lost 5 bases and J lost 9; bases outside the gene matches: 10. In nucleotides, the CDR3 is TGTGCCAGTAGTCCGCGACAGGGAAGTGTTTCACCCCTCCACTTT. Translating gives CASSPRQGSVSPLHF.

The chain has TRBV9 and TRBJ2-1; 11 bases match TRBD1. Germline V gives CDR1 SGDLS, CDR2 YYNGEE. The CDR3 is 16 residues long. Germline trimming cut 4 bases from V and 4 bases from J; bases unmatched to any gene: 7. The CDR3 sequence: CASSPRTGGAYNEQFF. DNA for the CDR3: TGTGCCAGCAGCCCCCGGACAGGGGGCGCGTACAATGAGCAGTTCTTC. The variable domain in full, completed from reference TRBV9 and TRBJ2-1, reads DSGVTQTPKHLITATGQRVTLRCSPRSGDLSVYWYQQSLDQGLQFLIQYYNGEERAKGNILERFSAQQFPDLHSELNLSSLELGDSALYFCASSPRTGGAYNEQFFGPGTRLTVL.

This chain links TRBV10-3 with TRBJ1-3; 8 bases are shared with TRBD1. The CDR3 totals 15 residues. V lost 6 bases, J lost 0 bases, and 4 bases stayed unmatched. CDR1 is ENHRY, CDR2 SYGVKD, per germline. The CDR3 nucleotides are TGTGCCATCAGCAGACAGGGGATCTCTGGAAACACCATATATTTT. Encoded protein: CAISRQGISGNTIYF.